This T cell receptor beta chain was profiled in a study of blood T cell repertoires in COVID-19 (dated by TCRdb to the early 2020s). Study-level background: Samples covering the acute and convalescent phases of COVID-19 were provided by collaborators in the United States, Italy and Spain. The prospective study material was composed of cDNA or gDNA derived from T cells, B-cell-depleted T cells, or PBMCs. Deeply sampled blood TCRbeta repertoires from subjects exposed to, actively infected with, or recovered from COVID-19 were included in the dataset. The repertoires were released in a freely available public database meant as a resource for research on the immune response to SARS-CoV-2. The samples were drawn from the first 160 participants of the ongoing ImmuneRACE study and from 950 to 1,500 subjects provided by 6 global collaborators. A de-identified subject ID, COVID-19 status, age in years and sex were almost always included in the sample metadata. Where HLA class I and class II types were available, the types were taken from metadata supplied by the sample provider, not from assay-based typing. Study-wide conclusions, independent of this receptor: The amount of clinical and demographic metadata varied by source and participant and was provided uncurated.

Per the germline V gene, KGHSH is the CDR1 and LQKENI is the CDR2. The junction carries 12 bases between V and J, which are trimmed by 3 bases and 4 bases respectively. From its cysteine to its phenylalanine, the CDR3 spans 14 amino acids. The sequence is cut down to CDR3 DNA, 42 bases in frame from base 1. In the prospective study, participants were roughly 18 to 95 years old, resided in under 30 geographic areas of the United States, and were enrolled through a virtual design. Cohort assignment in the prospective study relied on participant-reported clinical history from a screening survey and a study questionnaire. Exposed participants had been in contact, within 2 weeks of entering the study, with a person who had a PCR-confirmed or clinician-diagnosed case of COVID-19. Mobile phlebotomists in the prospective study collected whole blood, serum and a nasopharyngeal or oropharyngeal swab from every participant. Prospective study participants could optionally give additional blood draws and questionnaires over an approximately 2-month period. Blood samples from the prospective study were shipped frozen or at room temperature prior to DNA extraction.

As concerns this clone: Its antigen remains undetermined. The record has no base qualities; no much larger clone is one base away.

TCRbeta CDR3 regions were amplified from genomic DNA using the immunoSEQ Assay, a bias-controlled multiplex PCR. The authors' pipeline ran thus. Nucleated cell counts per sample were estimated from amplification of reference gene primers within the assay. To quantify the absolute abundance of each unique TCRbeta CDR3 rearrangement, sequence reads were collapsed and filtered. Productive Simpson clonality was computed per sample as the square root of Simpson's diversity index over productive rearrangements. TCRdb provides this immuneACCESS table in a form limited to in-frame rearrangements. Some clones are lacking; in checked studies, under half of them reflect an unresolved V gene, and why the rest are absent is not known. For V, J and clone size, that table is used; D and trimming come from the DNA. For this sample there are over 130,000 clones; around 80% appear just once. 1.5% to 2% of the sample rests with the top ten.

The clonotype was recovered from a woman aged 18-29 years who had been exposed to COVID-19. The source material was PBMCs or T cells enriched from blood (not recorded which). Recombination connected TRBV18 to TRBJ1-2; TRBD1 is perhaps the D gene, given 5 matching bases. The DNA reads as follows: TGTGCCAGCTCACCGAACGGGGGTTCCTATGGCTACACCTTC. Translated, this is CASSPNGGSYGYTF.